Listed below are T cell receptor beta chains from one sample, sequenced in a study of PD-L1 blockade in urothelial cancer. The repertoire was sequenced with immunoSEQ multiplex PCR; TCRdb's copy has only in-frame clones and lacks some. The sample holds roughly 43,000 clones; 80% are singletons and the top ten take 15% to 20%. This specimen was PBMCs, taken around atezolizumab (anti-PD-L1) treatment. Receptors were obtained from a man in his 60s with urothelial cancer. Each CDR3 is given with its conserved first and last residue. Fields, in order: J gene, D gene, clone size, V gene, CDR3 length, CDR3 DNA, CDR3 protein. D genes are given only for firm matches. The size of a clone is reported for some rows only, either as once, few or many, or as a class for expanded clones.

TRBJ1-1 | TRBD1 | once | TRBV7-9 | 12 | TGTGCCAGCAGCGATGACAGGGCGAGAACTTTCTTT | CASSDDRARTFF
TRBJ2-2 | - | - | TRBV6-5 | 15 | TGTGCCAGCAGGCAGCAGGGTGCCAACACCGGGGAGCTGTTTTTT | CASRQQGANTGELFF
TRBJ2-7 | - | - | TRBV7-8 | 14 | TGTGCCAGCAGCTCCGAAGCCTCCTCCTACGAGCAGTACTTC | CASSSEASSYEQYF
TRBJ1-1 | - | few | TRBV12-5 | 15 | TGTGCTAGTGGTTCGACAGTCATCATGAACACTGAAGCTTTCTTT | CASGSTVIMNTEAFF
TRBJ2-3 | - | - | TRBV27 | 14 | TGTGCCAGCAGGGGCGGGGGCGGCACAGATACGCAGTATTTT | CASRGGGGTDTQYF
TRBJ2-7 | TRBD1 | - | TRBV4-3 | 14 | TGCGCCAGCAGCCAAGGACAGGGGGCCTACGAGCAGTACTTC | CASSQGQGAYEQYF
TRBJ2-7 | TRBD2 | once | TRBV4-3 | 15 | TGCGCCAGCAGTCTCACAATAGCGGGAGTGGACGAGCAGTACTTC | CASSLTIAGVDEQYF
TRBJ2-1 | TRBD2 | - | TRBV27 | 16 | TGTGCCAGCAGTTTATATAGCGGGAGCGGTTTGAATGAGCAGTTCTTC | CASSLYSGSGLNEQFF
TRBJ2-1 | TRBD1 | - | TRBV25-1 | 16 | TGTGCCAGCACCTCTTCTGGGTATACAGGGGTCAATGAGCAGTTCTTC | CASTSSGYTGVNEQFF
TRBJ1-5 | - | few | TRBV19 | 12 | TGTGCCAGTAGACACATGCATCAGCCCCAGCATTTT | CASRHMHQPQHF
TRBJ1-2 | - | - | TRBV14 | 14 | TGTGCCAGCAGCCACCCGCCCCGGGGGGTAAGCTACACCTTC | CASSHPPRGVSYTF
TRBJ2-7 | - | - | TRBV5-4 | 14 | TGTGCCAGCAGTCATACACAGGGCAGTCACGAGCAGTACTTC | CASSHTQGSHEQYF
TRBJ2-7 | TRBD1 | - | TRBV28 | 16 | TGTGCCAGCAGTCCAGACAGGGGAACGCGGCCCTACGAGCAGTACTTC | CASSPDRGTRPYEQYF
TRBJ2-5 | TRBD1 | - | TRBV27 | 18 | TGTGCCAGCAGCCTCTTCGCACCGGGACAGGGCCCACAAGAGACCCAGTACTTC | CASSLFAPGQGPQETQYF
TRBJ2-1 | - | - | TRBV7-9 | 13 | TGTGCCAGCAGCCCAGTTACCGCTGTTGAGCAGTTCTTC | CASSPVTAVEQFF
TRBJ2-7 | TRBD2 | - | TRBV6-6 | 13 | TGTGCCAGCAAAGGGACTAGCCTCCACGAGCAGTACTTC | CASKGTSLHEQYF
TRBJ1-1 | TRBD1 | - | TRBV2 | 15 | TGTGCCAGCAGTGCTGACAGGGGAAGATTTGGTGAAGCTTTCTTT | CASSADRGRFGEAFF
TRBJ1-1 | - | - | TRBV4-2 | 13 | TGTGCCAGCAGCTTTACAGTCGCCACTGAAGCTTTCTTT | CASSFTVATEAFF